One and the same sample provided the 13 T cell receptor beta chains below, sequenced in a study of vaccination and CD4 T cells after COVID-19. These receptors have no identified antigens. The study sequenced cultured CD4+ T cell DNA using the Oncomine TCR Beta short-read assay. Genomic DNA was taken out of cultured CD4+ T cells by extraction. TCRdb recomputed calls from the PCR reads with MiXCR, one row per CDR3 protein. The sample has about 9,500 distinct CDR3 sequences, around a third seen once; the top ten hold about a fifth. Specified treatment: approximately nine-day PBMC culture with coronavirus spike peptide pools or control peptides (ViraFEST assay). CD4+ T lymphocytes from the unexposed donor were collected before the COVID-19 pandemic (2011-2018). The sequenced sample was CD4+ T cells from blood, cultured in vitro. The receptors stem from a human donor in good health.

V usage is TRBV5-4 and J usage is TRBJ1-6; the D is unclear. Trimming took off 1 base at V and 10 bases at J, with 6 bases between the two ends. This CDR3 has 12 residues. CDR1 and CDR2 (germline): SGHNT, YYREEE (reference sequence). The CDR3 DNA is TGTGCCAGCAGCTTGCGGGAATCACCCCTCCACTTT. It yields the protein CASSLRESPLHF.

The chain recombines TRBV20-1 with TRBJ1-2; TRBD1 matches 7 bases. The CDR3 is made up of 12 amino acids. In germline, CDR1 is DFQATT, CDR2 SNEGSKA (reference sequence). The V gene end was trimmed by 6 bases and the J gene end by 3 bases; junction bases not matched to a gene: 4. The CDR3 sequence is CSARDSHYGYTF. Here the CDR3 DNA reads TGCAGTGCAAGGGACAGCCACTATGGCTACACCTTC.

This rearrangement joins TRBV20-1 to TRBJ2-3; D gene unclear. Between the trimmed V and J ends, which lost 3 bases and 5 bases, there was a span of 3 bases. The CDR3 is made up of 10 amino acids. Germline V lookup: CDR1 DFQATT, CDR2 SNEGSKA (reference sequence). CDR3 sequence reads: CSASEDTQYF. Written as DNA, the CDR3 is TGCAGTGCTAGCGAAGATACGCAGTATTTT.

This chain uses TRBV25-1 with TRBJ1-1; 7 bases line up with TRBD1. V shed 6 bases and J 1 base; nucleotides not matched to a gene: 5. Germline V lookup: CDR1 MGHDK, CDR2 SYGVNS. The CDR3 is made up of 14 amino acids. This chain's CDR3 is CASRGWTGNTEAFF. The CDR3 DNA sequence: TGTGCCAGCAGGGGATGGACAGGGAACACTGAAGCTTTCTTT.

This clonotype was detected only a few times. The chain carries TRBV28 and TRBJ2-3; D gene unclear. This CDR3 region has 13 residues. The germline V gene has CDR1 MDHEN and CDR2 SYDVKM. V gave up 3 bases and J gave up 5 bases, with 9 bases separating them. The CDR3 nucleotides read TGTGCCAGCAGTTTCCGTAGGAAAGATACGCAGTATTTT. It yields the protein CASSFRRKDTQYF. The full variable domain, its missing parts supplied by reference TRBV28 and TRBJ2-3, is DVKVTQSSRYLVKRTGEKVFLECVQDMDHENMFWYRQDPGLGLRLIYFSYDVKMKEKGDIPEGYSVSREKKERFSLILESASTNQTSMYLCASSFRRKDTQYFGPGTRLTVL.

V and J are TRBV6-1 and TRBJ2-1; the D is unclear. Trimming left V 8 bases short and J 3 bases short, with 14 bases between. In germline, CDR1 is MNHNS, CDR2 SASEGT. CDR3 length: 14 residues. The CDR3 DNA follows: TGTGCCAGCTCCGCGACACAATACTACAATGAGCAGTTCTTC. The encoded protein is CASSATQYYNEQFF.

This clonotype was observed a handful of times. The CDR3 sequence is CASSLGFQSFMETQYF. The DNA of the CDR3 is TGTGCCAGCAGCTTAGGTTTTCAGTCCTTTATGGAGACCCAGTACTTC. This rearrangement joins TRBV7-8 to TRBJ2-5; D gene ambiguous. This CDR3 is built from 16 residues. CDR1 and CDR2 from the germline V gene are SGHVS and FQNEAQ. Trimming cost V 1 base and J 5 bases, with 17 bases left between them.

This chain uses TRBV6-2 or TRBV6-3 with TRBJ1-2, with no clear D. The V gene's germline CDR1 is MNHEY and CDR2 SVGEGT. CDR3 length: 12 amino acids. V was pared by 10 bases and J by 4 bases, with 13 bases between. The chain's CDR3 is CATFGFGYGYTF. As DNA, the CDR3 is TGTGCCACCTTTGGTTTTGGCTATGGCTACACCTTC.

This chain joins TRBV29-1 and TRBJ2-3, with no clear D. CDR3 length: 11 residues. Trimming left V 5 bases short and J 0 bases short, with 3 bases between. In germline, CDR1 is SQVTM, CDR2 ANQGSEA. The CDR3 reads CSVYSTDTQYF. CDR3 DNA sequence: TGCAGCGTTTATAGCACAGATACGCAGTATTTT.

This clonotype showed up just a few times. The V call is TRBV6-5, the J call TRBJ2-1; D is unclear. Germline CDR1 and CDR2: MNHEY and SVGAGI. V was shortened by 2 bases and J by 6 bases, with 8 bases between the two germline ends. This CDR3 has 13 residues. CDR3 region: CASSYGNVNEQFF. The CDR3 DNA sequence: TGTGCCAGCAGTTACGGTAACGTCAATGAGCAGTTCTTC.

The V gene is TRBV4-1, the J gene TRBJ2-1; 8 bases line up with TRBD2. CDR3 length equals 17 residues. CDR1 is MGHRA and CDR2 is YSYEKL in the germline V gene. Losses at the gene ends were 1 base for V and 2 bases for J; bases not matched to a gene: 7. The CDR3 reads CASSQVTAGVAYNEQFF. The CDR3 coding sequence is TGCGCCAGCAGCCAAGTAACAGCGGGAGTGGCCTACAATGAGCAGTTCTTC.

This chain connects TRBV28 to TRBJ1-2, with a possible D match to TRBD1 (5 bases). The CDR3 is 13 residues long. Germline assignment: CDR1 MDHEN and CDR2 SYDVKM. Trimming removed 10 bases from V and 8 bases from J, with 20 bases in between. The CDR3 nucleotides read TGTGCCATCAGGGTGTCTGGGGCAGGCGGCTACACCTTC. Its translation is CAIRVSGAGGYTF.

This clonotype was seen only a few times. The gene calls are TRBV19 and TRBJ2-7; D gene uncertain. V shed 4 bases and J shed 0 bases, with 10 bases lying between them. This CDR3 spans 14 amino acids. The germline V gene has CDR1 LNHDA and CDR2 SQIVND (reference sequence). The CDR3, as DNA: TGTGCCAGTAGTAAGGACCCGAGCTCCTACGAGCAGTACTTC. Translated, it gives CASSKDPSSYEQYF.